This T cell receptor beta chain was retrieved from a study of PD-1 blockade in classical Hodgkin lymphoma. The wider study: Once every 2 weeks, patients received intravenous nivolumab at 3 mg/kg.

This clone has just one count. Sequenced by immunoSEQ multiplex PCR; TCRdb stores in-frame clones only, minus some. The sample lists under 45,000 clones, around 74% occurring once. This CDR3 spans 15 amino acids. V was pared by 7 bases and J by 1 base, with 6 bases of the junction left unmatched. Germline assignment: CDR1 SGHNT and CDR2 YYREEE (reference sequence). Time point meaning: cycle 4 day 1 (C4D1), after 6 weeks of nivolumab. Following autologous stem cell transplantation, relapse occurred in every patient, and exposure to brentuximab vedotin varied. The sample here was peripheral blood mononuclear cells (PBMCs), taken before the fourth cycle of nivolumab. The rearrangement links TRBV5-4 to TRBJ2-1; 9 bases map to TRBD1. The source of this sequence is a human donor with classical Hodgkin lymphoma. This chain's CDR3 is CASSYRGQSYNEQFF. The DNA of the CDR3 is TGTGCCAGCTCTTACAGGGGGCAGTCCTACAATGAGCAGTTCTTC.